The 18 T cell receptor beta chains presented below share a single source sample, sequenced in a study of cytomegalovirus exposure and HLA in healthy donors. The PCR contained 60 Vbeta and 13 Jbeta primers. The assay was immunoSEQ multiplex PCR, and TCRdb's table has in-frame clones only and misses some. The top ten hold under 3.5% of the sample, which has about 140,000 clones, approximately 79% seen once. The sequencing sample was made of PBMCs. Receptors originate from a woman in her 30s in good health and CMV-seronegative.

The chain joins TRBV4-1 to TRBJ2-3; 9 bases map to TRBD2. V shed 4 bases, J shed 3 bases, and the junction held 5 bases outside the gene matches. Germline V lookup: CDR1 MGHRA, CDR2 YSYEKL. The CDR3 runs 15 residues. Written as DNA, the CDR3 is TGCGCCAGCAGCCCTCTAGCGGGACTGACAGATACGCAGTATTTT. Encoded protein: CASSPLAGLTDTQYF.

This chain connects TRBV27 to TRBJ2-5, with 10 bases aligning to TRBD2. The germline V gene has CDR1 MNHEY and CDR2 SMNVEV (reference sequence). Trimming at V came to 3 bases and at J to 5 bases, leaving 3 bases not matched to a gene. This CDR3 has 14 residues. The CDR3 spells CASSFQTSGETQYF. CDR3 nucleotide sequence: TGTGCCAGCAGTTTCCAGACTAGCGGGGAGACCCAGTACTTC.

The rearrangement uses TRBV23-1 and TRBJ1-4; 9 positions match TRBD1. TRBV23-1 carries the ORF label, with uncertain function. J was trimmed by 7 bases and V by 9 bases; bases with no gene match: 18. The CDR3 extends over 17 amino acids. CDR3 bases: TGCGCCAGACTACCCAGGAAAAGAAGGGACAGGGTTGAAAAACTGTTTTTT. This codes for CARLPRKRRDRVEKLFF.

The chain is built from TRBV7-9 and TRBJ2-7; perhaps TRBD1 as D (5 bases). The CDR3 contains 15 residues. The V end lost 9 bases, the J end lost 10 bases, and 28 bases lay between the germline ends. Germline CDR1 SEHNR, CDR2 FQNEAQ (reference sequence). This chain's CDR3 is CASTNQGPPLRKQYF. The CDR3 nucleotides are TGTGCCAGTACGAACCAGGGTCCACCCCTACGAAAACAGTACTTC.

The V and J genes are TRBV5-1 and TRBJ2-6; no clear D. V was cut by 1 base and J by 4 bases, with 9 bases left in between. The CDR3 runs 15 residues. CDR1 and CDR2 from the germline V gene are SGHRS and YFSETQ. The CDR3 nucleotides are TGCGCCAGCAGCTTGCAGGCGCCAGGGGCCAACGTCCTGACTTTC. Protein product: CASSLQAPGANVLTF.

Only a few counts were recorded for this clone. The genes are TRBV7-6 and TRBJ1-2; no clear D. Per the germline V gene, CDR1 is SGHVS and CDR2 is FNYEAQ. The length of the CDR3 is 18 residues. The V gene lost 2 bases and the J gene lost 0 bases, with 19 bases spanning the gap. The CDR3 is CASSLMPPGIEANYGYTF. CDR3 coding DNA: TGTGCCAGCAGCTTAATGCCGCCGGGGATTGAAGCTAACTATGGCTACACCTTC.

J is TRBJ2-3 and V is TRBV7-2; D call uncertain. This CDR3 spans 17 amino acids. From germline, CDR1 is SGHTA and CDR2 FQGNSA. The V gene lost 0 bases and the J gene lost 0 bases, with 13 bases spanning the gap. CDR3 coding DNA: TGTGCCAGCAGCTTAGCCAGAGGAGCGCATAGCACAGATACGCAGTATTTT. It translates to CASSLARGAHSTDTQYF. The whole variable domain, remainder taken from reference TRBV7-2 and TRBJ2-3, is GAGVSQSPSNKVTEKGKDVELRCDPISGHTALYWYRQSLGQGLEFLIYFQGNSAPDKSGLPSDRFSAERTGGSVSTLTIQRTQQEDSAVYLCASSLARGAHSTDTQYFGPGTRLTVL.

In its sample, this clone was seen once. The junction shows a germline mismatch at one end, possibly a read error. Other nucleotide sequences from this sample produce the same CDR3. This sequence joins TRBV27 and TRBJ1-1; D is uncertain. CDR1 MNHEY and CDR2 SMNVEV come from the germline V gene (reference sequence). The CDR3 runs 16 residues. DNA for the CDR3: TGTGCCAGCAGTTTATCCCCCGCAGGTCTGAACACTGAGGCTTTCTTT. It yields the protein CASSLSPAGLNTEAFF.

The chain recombines TRBV5-4 with TRBJ1-4, with 8 nucleotides matching TRBD1. This CDR3 is 17 amino acids long. The J segment lost 5 bases and the V segment lost 0 bases, leaving 9 bases of the junction unmatched. The germline gives CDR1 SGHNT, CDR2 YYREEE (reference sequence). This chain's CDR3 is CASSLGGTGPLNEKLFF. The CDR3 DNA reads TGTGCCAGCAGCTTGGGGGGGACAGGCCCCCTGAATGAAAAACTGTTTTTT.

A note on this clone: This sample includes further DNA sequences coding for the same CDR3. The chain couples TRBV18 to TRBJ1-5; D is ambiguous. V was trimmed by 5 bases and J by 4 bases, leaving 9 bases between them. This CDR3 comprises 13 residues. CDR1 is KGHSH, CDR2 LQKENI, per germline. The CDR3 coding sequence is TGTGCCAGCTCATCCGATAGAAATCAGCCCCAGCATTTT. Protein product: CASSSDRNQPQHF.

The V call is TRBV10-2, the J call TRBJ2-1, with D tentatively TRBD2 (6 bases). The V end was cut by 4 bases, the J end by 4 bases, with 14 bases between. Germline CDR1 WSHSY, CDR2 SAAADI. This CDR3 region has 15 residues. Here the CDR3 reads CASSVGGGTYNEQFF. The DNA for the CDR3 is TGCGCCAGCAGTGTAGGCGGCGGGACTTACAATGAGCAGTTCTTC.

The chain links TRBV2 to TRBJ2-5, with 11 bases fitting TRBD2. Trimming removed 2 bases from V and 2 bases from J; junction bases left unmatched: 7. Germline CDR1 SNHLY, CDR2 FYNNEI. This CDR3 has 17 residues. CDR3 in amino acids: CASSERRVAGGQETQYF. CDR3 DNA sequence: TGTGCCAGCAGTGAAAGGAGAGTAGCGGGAGGGCAAGAGACCCAGTACTTC.

This chain links TRBV28 with TRBJ2-4; 11 bases line up with TRBD2. V gave up 6 bases and J gave up 0 bases; unmatched junction bases: 4. The CDR3 spans 16 residues. Per germline, CDR1 MDHEN and CDR2 SYDVKM. The chain's CDR3 is CASSPGLAVAKNIQYF. CDR3 DNA: TGTGCCAGCAGCCCGGGACTAGCGGTAGCCAAAAACATTCAGTACTTC.

The chain joins TRBV7-2 to TRBJ2-5, with D unresolved. Germline CDR1 reads SGHTA; CDR2 reads FQGNSA. The V gene lost 0 bases and the J gene lost 0 bases, with 5 bases spanning the gap. This CDR3 spans 14 amino acids. As DNA, the CDR3 is TGTGCCAGCAGCTTAGCGAGGTACCAAGAGACCCAGTACTTC. As protein: CASSLARYQETQYF.

J is TRBJ2-3 and V is TRBV11-1; D remains ambiguous. There are 13 residues in the CDR3. Germline CDR1 SGHAT, CDR2 FQDESV (reference sequence). Trimming shortened V by 5 bases and J by 0 bases, and 6 bases separated the two germline ends. The DNA for the CDR3 is TGTGCCAGCAGCGTCGTGAGCACAGATACGCAGTATTTT. Protein product: CASSVVSTDTQYF.

V usage is TRBV2 and J usage is TRBJ1-1, with TRBD1 matching over 10 bases. Germline V CDR1 and CDR2: SNHLY, FYNNEI. Trimming at V came to 6 bases and at J to 3 bases, leaving 4 bases not matched to a gene. The CDR3 extends over 14 amino acids. This chain's CDR3 is CASSWTGGDTEAFF. DNA for the CDR3: TGTGCCAGCAGCTGGACAGGGGGAGACACTGAAGCTTTCTTT.

The gene calls are TRBV4-1 and TRBJ2-1; TRBD2 matches 13 bases. Germline trimming cut 6 bases from V and 6 bases from J; bases unmatched to any gene: 11. The CDR3 is 17 amino acids. Germline values: CDR1 MGHRA, CDR2 YSYEKL. CDR3 in DNA: TGCGCCAGCAGGCCGGAGCTACTAGCGGGGGGGAGCAATGAGCAGTTCTTC. Translation gives CASRPELLAGGSNEQFF.

The chain is built from TRBV9 and TRBJ1-2, with 7 bases lining up with TRBD1. Germline V gene lookup returns CDR1 SGDLS and CDR2 YYNGEE. The junction had 7 bases not matched to a gene; V was cut back by 4 bases and J by 4 bases. The CDR3 contains 14 residues. CDR3 in amino acids: CASSLRTGSYGYTF. CDR3 DNA sequence: TGTGCCAGCAGCCTACGGACAGGAAGCTATGGCTACACCTTC.